The present entry profiles one T cell receptor (beta chain) with its context. Its antigen remains unidentified. J was trimmed by 3 bases and V by 3 bases; bases with no gene match: 2. The CDR3 is 14 amino acids. Germline-derived CDR1 and CDR2 are SGDLS and YYNGEE. These data are taken from a study of shared clonotypes between healthy human individuals. CD4+ cells were split into CD45RA+ naive and CD45RA-negative memory subsets. The protocol was immunoSEQ multiplex PCR, while the TCRdb copy is restricted to in-frame clones and leaves out a portion. The sample yields nearly 750,000 clones, roughly two thirds seen once. Study-wide results and caveats: Depth of sequencing was expected to influence donor clonotype sharing.

The sample consisted of memory CD4+ T cells sorted from blood. Subset in this sample: CD45RA-negative fraction. The chain carries TRBV9 and TRBJ2-7; 11 bases align to TRBD2. The receptor was derived from a woman aged 25 to 45 in good health. The CDR3 protein is CASSEGTSGYEQYF. The CDR3 DNA sequence: TGTGCCAGCAGCGAGGGGACTAGCGGCTACGAGCAGTACTTC.